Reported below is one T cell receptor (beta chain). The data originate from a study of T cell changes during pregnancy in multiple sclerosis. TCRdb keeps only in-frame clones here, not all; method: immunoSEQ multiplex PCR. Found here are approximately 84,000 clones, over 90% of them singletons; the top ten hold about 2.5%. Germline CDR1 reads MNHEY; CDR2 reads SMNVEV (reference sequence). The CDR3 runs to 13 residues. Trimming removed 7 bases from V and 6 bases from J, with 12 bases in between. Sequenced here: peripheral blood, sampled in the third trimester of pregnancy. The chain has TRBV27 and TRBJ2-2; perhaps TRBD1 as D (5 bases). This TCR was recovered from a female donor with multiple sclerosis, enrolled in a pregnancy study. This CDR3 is CASNWGGAGELFF. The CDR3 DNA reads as TGTGCCAGCAATTGGGGCGGTGCCGGGGAGCTGTTTTTT.